This T cell receptor beta chain stems from a study of shared clonotypes between healthy human individuals (dated by TCRdb to the early 2020s). Background for the entire study: A couple of women and three men aged 18 to 49 years were included in the cohort. For each donor, three plates each were used for CD4 naive and CD4 memory, two plates were used for CD8 naive, and one plate was used for CD8 memory. The study deeply sequenced blood TCR repertoires of five healthy adults to estimate repertoire size and the extent of clonotype sharing between individuals. To increase sequencing depth and limit assay-specific biases, different laboratories used diverse techniques to prepare libraries and sequence TCR repertoires. Each donor's leukapheresis produced roughly between roughly 0.85 and 9.5 billion PBMCs. The study at large found these results: Compared with non-shared clonotypes, the clonotypes found in all four sorted-subset donors had higher generation probabilities. Because the study included only a small number of donors, the genetic and exposure-history diversity represented was limited. Based on pairwise subsampling, the degree of clonotype sharing among donors was expected to be affected by sequencing depth. Sharing across a few donors was observed for approximately 5% of naive CD4, 3% to 4% of naive CD8, about 2.5% of memory CD4, and around 0.42% of memory CD8 clonotypes. Even with the large sequencing depth, rarefaction of the sorted-subset datasets indicated that sequencing was incomplete. Sampling was restricted to blood, and TCR repertoires in tissues likely differ from the TCR repertoires found in blood. Larger estimated clonotype richness was generally found for naive subsets than for memory subsets.

TCR CDR3 regions were amplified from genomic DNA by multiplex PCR using the deep immunoSEQ assay. For each cell subset, the extracted genomic DNA was distributed evenly across all wells of several immunoSEQ 96-well plates, and each plate served as one replicate. For sorted subsets, each replicate PCR was loaded with roughly 0.2 ug genomic DNA, equivalent to 30,000 or so T cell genomes. Purified libraries were measured with a Qubit 3.0 fluorometer, size-checked on a Bioanalyzer 2100, and measured again with the KAPA Library Quantification kit. Every immunoSEQ 96-well plate was sequenced on a separate single-read 150-cycle Illumina NextSeq 550 flow cell. The source study handled its data this way. Because the immunoSEQ output held only junctional sequences and lacked quality scores, the filtering could not match the filtering applied to full-length reads. Sequences were annotated with PyIR, a Python wrapper for IgBLAST v1.9, using IMGT germline references to assign V/J genes and CDR3. Reads were removed for weak V/J assignments (E-value above 1e-6), missing CDR3, stop codons, out-of-frame junctions, or ambiguous translated residues. V3J clonotypes were defined as sequences sharing the same inferred V gene, J gene, and CDR3 amino acid sequence. Percentage overlap between repertoires was computed as shared unique clonotypes divided by the size of the smaller repertoire. RTK rarefaction, the Chao1 estimator, and Recon v2.1 estimates of unobserved clonotypes were used to assess repertoire richness. Generation probabilities were computed with OLGA for all TCRbeta clonotypes obtained by the gDNA method from several donors. The table comes from immuneACCESS by way of TCRdb, which keeps in-frame sequences with V and J called. Part of the clones is missing from these tables; in studies checked, under half for an unresolved V gene and the rest for unknown reasons. D and trimming were read from the DNA, whereas the V and J calls and clone size are those reported in that table. The table for this sample lists 2 million to 2.5 million clones; 85% to 95% of them were counted only once. The top ten constitute approximately 0.39% of the sample.

As concerns this clone: What this receptor recognizes is not known. Base quality data are lacking; no much larger clone is found one base away.

V loses 1 base at its end and J loses 4 bases; junction bases beyond the gene matches: 7. Sequences KGHSH (CDR1) and LQKENI (CDR2) are obtained from the germline V gene. The CDR3 holds 17 amino acids from the cysteine to the phenylalanine. Only CDR3 DNA is held: 51 bases, read in frame from base 1. The donors were healthy, HIV-negative adults who had no recently reported acute infections or vaccinations. Every donor was a Caucasian adult residing in Nashville, Tennessee, USA. CD4+ T cells were enriched through magnetic negative selection, after which naive cells were positively selected on CD45RA and the remaining negative fraction served as the memory subset. After blood collection by leukapheresis, PBMCs were isolated using Ficoll-Histopaque density gradient centrifugation and then cryopreserved in the vapor phase of liquid nitrogen. Purity and quantity of every magnetically sorted T cell population were checked by analytical flow cytometry. Genomic DNA was isolated from every sorted fraction and measured by UV absorbance on a Nanodrop 2000c.

The sequence links TRBV18 to TRBJ2-2, with 9 central nucleotides matching TRBD1. The sample consisted of naive CD4+ T cells from PBMCs. Explained via the paper, the cell subset or site label denotes: CD45RA+ positively selected. This sequence was found in a young man in good health. Some clones in this sample may be carry-over from other donors' samples. The CDR3 region: CASSPRGDREGTGELFF. The base sequence is TGTGCCAGCTCACCACGGGGGGACAGGGAAGGCACCGGGGAGCTGTTTTTT.